A single T cell receptor beta chain is shown here with its context. This entry belongs to a study of blood T cell repertoires in COVID-19. On the study more broadly: Acute and convalescent COVID-19 samples came from the United States, Italy and Spain. From T cells, B-cell-depleted T cells, or PBMCs came the material, which was cDNA or gDNA.

Original analysis: Estimates of nucleated cell counts were drawn from the amplification of reference gene primers. Profiling relied on immunoSEQ multiplex PCR, and the TCRdb table lists in-frame clones only, not all of them. V, J and clone size were drawn from that table, and D and trimming were deduced from the DNA. The sample holds about 72,000 clones; 75% to 90% are singletons and the top ten take around 8.1%. Germline CDR1 SGHAT, CDR2 FQNNGV. V dropped 5 bases and J dropped 8 bases, with 22 bases sitting between them. This CDR3 has 16 amino acids. J is TRBJ2-4 and V is TRBV11-2; D might be TRBD2 (6 bases). The sequenced sample was peripheral blood. The receptor comes from a young man with acute or convalescent COVID-19. The DNA of the CDR3 is TGTGCCAGCAGCACCGGGTGGGGGACTCGAGCAGACATTCAGTACTTC. Protein: CASSTGWGTRADIQYF. The variable domain in full, completed from reference TRBV11-2 and TRBJ2-4, reads EAGVAQSPRYKIIEKRQSVAFWCNPISGHATLYWYQQILGQGPKLLIQFQNNGVVDDSQLPKDRFSAERLKGVDSTLKIQPAKLEDSAVYLCASSTGWGTRADIQYFGAGTRLSVL.